Described below is a single T cell receptor beta chain sequence and its context. The data were obtained in a study of cytotoxic CD8 clonotypes in ibrutinib-treated CLL. The wider study: Partial response was seen in approximately 24 patients and complete response in 2; after median around 5.5 years, about 14 stayed remitted, roughly 12 progressed.

From cryopreserved PBMCs came roughly 2 micrograms of genomic DNA used for TCR beta libraries. Per the germline V gene, CDR1 is SGHRS and CDR2 is YFSETQ. The CDR3 consists of 13 residues. Trimming cost V 0 bases and J 3 bases, with 6 bases left between them. Assay used: immunoSEQ multiplex PCR; TCRdb lists only in-frame clones, some missing. The data contain 20,000 to 25,000 clones, over 65% of them singletons. This rearrangement joins TRBV5-1 to TRBJ2-5, with D uncertain. The material was PBMCs, obtained before ibrutinib treatment. This TCR came from a human donor with chronic lymphocytic leukemia. CDR3 sequence reads: CASSLGPEETQYF. The CDR3 bases are TGCGCCAGCAGCTTGGGCCCAGAAGAGACCCAGTACTTC.